This TCR beta chain was recorded in a study of neoadjuvant anti-PD-1 for oral cavity cancer. Trimming pared 4 bases from V and 8 bases from J, leaving 8 bases between. Germline lookup yields CDR1 SGHAT and CDR2 FQNNGV. This CDR3 has 12 amino acids. Cohort: HPV-negative, locally advanced oral cavity squamous cell carcinoma patients. Profiling relied on immunoSEQ multiplex PCR, and the TCRdb table lists in-frame clones only, not all of them. The sample has 15,000 to 20,000 clones, around 69% seen once. Material: PBMCs, obtained before nivolumab (anti-PD-1) treatment. This TCR was recovered from a person aged 35-79 years with oral cavity squamous cell carcinoma. The chain employs TRBV11-2 and TRBJ1-4; D gene uncertain. The CDR3 DNA reads as TGTGCCAGCAGCTCAGTTGGGGAAAAACTGTTTTTT. It specifies CASSSVGEKLFF.